This T cell receptor (beta chain) is from a study of regulatory T cells in long-lasting Graves disease. Libraries of TCR beta came from iRepertoire HTBI primers plus Arm-PCR of CDR3 regions. From the multiplex PCR reads, TCRdb called clonotypes with MiXCR, one entry per CDR3 protein. The sample lists over 200,000 distinct CDR3 sequences; about 17% were seen once. This clonotype was counted at least ten times. The CDR3 covers 13 residues. CDR1 and CDR2 (germline): LNHDA, SQIVND (reference sequence). The junction had 6 bases not matched to a gene; V was cut back by 9 bases and J by 3 bases. Time point here: newly diagnosed GD, antithyroid drugs for less than 3 months. There was RNA extracted from PBMCs, and the TCR library was made from it. These same data were also listed under a study on T cells in Graves' hyperthyroidism and ophthalmopathy.

The material was peripheral blood mononuclear cells (PBMCs), obtained at new diagnosis, from a patient treated with antithyroid drugs. The genes are TRBV19 and TRBJ1-2; TRBD1 agrees at 8 bases. The TCR comes from a woman aged 25 to 39 with Graves disease. CDR3 protein: CASLSTGDYGYTF. DNA for the CDR3: TGTGCCAGCCTTTCGACAGGGGACTATGGCTACACCTTC.